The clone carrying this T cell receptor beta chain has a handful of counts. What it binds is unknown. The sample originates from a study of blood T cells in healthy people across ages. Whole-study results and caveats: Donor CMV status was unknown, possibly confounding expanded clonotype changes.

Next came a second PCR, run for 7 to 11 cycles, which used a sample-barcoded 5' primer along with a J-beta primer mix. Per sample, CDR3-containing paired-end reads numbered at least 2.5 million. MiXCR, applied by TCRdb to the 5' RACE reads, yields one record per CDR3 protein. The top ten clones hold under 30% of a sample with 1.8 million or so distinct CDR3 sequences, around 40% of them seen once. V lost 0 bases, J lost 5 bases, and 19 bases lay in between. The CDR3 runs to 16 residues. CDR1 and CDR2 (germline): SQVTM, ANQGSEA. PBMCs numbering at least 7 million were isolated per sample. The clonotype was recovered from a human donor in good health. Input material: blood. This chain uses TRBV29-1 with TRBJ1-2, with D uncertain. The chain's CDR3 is CSVEDLVLPFGYGYTF. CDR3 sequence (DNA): TGCAGCGTTGAAGACCTTGTACTCCCCTTTGGTTATGGCTACACCTTC.